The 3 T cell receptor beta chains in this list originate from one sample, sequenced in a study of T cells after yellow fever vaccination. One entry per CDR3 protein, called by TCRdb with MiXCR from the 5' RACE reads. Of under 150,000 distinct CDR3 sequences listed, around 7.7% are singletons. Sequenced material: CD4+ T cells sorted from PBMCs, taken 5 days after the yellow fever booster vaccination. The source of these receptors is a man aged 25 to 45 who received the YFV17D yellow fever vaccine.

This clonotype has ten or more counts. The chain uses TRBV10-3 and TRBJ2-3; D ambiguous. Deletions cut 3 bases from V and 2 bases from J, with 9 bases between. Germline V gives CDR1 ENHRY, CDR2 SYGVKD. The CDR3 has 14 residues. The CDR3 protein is CAISDREYTDTQYF. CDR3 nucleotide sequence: TGTGCCATCAGTGATAGGGAATACACAGATACGCAGTATTTT.

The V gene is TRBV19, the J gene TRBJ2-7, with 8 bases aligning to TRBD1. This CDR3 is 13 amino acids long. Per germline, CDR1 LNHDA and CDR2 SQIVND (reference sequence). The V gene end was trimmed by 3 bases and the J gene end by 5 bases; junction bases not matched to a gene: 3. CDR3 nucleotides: TGTGCCAGTAGTATGCCAGGGGGCGACGAGCAGTACTTC. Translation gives CASSMPGGDEQYF.

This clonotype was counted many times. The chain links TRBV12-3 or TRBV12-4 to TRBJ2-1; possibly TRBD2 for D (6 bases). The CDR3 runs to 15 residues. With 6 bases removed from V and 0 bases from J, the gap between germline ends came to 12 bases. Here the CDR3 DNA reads TGTGCCAGCAGGGAGGAGGGCGGCTCCTACAATGAGCAGTTCTTC. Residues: CASREEGGSYNEQFF.